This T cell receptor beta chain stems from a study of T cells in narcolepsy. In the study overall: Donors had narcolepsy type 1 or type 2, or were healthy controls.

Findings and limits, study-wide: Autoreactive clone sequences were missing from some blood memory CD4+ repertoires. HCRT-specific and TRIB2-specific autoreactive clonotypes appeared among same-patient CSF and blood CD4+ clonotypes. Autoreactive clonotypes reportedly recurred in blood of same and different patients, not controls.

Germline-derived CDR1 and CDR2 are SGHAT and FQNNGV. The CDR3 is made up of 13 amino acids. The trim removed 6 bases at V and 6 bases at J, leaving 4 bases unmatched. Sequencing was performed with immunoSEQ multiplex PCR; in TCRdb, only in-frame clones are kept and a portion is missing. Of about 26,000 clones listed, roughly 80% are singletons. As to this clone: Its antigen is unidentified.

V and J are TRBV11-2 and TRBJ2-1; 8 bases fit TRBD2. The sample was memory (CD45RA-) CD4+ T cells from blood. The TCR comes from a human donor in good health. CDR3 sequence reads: CASRKTSGNEQFF. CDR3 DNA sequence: TGTGCCAGCAGGAAAACTAGCGGCAATGAGCAGTTCTTC.